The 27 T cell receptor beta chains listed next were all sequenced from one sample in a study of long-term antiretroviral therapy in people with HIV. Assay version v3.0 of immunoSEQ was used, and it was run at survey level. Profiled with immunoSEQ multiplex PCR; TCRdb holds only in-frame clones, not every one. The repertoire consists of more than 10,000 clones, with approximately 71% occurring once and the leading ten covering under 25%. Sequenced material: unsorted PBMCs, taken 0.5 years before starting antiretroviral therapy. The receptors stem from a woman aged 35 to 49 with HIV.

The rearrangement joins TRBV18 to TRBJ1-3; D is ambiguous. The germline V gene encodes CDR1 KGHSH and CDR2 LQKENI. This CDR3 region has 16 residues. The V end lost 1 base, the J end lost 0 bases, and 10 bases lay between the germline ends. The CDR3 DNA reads TGTGCCAGCTCACCACTTCTGGGCAGCTCTGGAAACACCATATATTTT. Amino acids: CASSPLLGSSGNTIYF.

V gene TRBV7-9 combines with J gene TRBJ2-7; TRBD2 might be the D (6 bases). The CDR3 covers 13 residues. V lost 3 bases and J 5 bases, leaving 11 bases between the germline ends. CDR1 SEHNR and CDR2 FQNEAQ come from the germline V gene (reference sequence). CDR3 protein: CASSFTRGNEQYF. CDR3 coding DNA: TGTGCCAGCAGCTTCACCCGGGGGAACGAGCAGTACTTC.

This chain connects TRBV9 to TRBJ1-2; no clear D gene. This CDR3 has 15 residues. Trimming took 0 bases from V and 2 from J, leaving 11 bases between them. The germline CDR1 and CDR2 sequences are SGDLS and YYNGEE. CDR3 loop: CASSVDPGDNYGYTF. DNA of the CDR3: TGTGCCAGCAGCGTAGACCCCGGAGACAACTATGGCTACACCTTC.

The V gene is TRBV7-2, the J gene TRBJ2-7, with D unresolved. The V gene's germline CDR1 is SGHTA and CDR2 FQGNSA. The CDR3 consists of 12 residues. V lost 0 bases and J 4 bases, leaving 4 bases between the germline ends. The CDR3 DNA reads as TGTGCCAGCAGCTTAGCCAAATACGAGCAGTACTTC. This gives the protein CASSLAKYEQYF.

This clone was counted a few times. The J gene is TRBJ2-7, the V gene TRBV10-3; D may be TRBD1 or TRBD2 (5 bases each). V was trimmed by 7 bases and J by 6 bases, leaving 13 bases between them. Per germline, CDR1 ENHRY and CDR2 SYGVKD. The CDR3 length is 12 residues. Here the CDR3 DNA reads TGTGCCATCAACAGTATTGGGGGCGAGCAGTACTTC. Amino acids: CAINSIGGEQYF.

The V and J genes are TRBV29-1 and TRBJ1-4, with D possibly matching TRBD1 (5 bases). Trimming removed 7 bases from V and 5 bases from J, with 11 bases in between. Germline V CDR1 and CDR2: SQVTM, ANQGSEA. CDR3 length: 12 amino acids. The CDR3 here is CSAGYRNEKLFF. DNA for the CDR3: TGCAGCGCGGGTTACAGGAATGAAAAACTGTTTTTT.

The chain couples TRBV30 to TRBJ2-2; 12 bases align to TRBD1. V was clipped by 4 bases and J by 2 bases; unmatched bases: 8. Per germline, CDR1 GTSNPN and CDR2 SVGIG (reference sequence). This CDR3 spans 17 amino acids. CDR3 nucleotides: TGTGCCTGGACCGGGACAGGGGGCGTAGCAAACACCGGGGAGCTGTTTTTT. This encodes CAWTGTGGVANTGELFF. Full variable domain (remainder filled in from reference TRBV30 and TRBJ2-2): SQTIHQWPATLVQPVGSPLSLECTVEGTSNPNLYWYRQAAGRGLQLLFYSVGIGQISSEVPQNLSASRPQDRQFILSSKKLLLSDSGFYLCAWTGTGGVANTGELFFGEGSRLTVL.

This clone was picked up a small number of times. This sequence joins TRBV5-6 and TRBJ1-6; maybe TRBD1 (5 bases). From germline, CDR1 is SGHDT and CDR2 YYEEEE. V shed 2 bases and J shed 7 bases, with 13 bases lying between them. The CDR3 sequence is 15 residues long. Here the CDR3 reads CASSFGTLTNSPLHF. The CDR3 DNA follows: TGTGCCAGCAGCTTCGGGACTCTTACGAATTCACCCCTCCACTTT.

The CDR3 spells CASSYPGNEQFF. In DNA form, the CDR3 reads TGTGCCAGCAGTTATCCGGGCAATGAGCAGTTCTTC. J is TRBJ2-1 and V is TRBV6-5; no reliable D call. From germline, CDR1 is MNHEY and CDR2 SVGAGI. V was shortened by 3 bases and J by 6 bases, with 6 bases between the two germline ends. The CDR3 totals 12 residues.

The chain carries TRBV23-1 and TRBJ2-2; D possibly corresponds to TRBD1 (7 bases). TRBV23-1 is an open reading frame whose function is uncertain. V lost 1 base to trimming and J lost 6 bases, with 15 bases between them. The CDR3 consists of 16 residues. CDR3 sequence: CASSQFDREAAGELFF. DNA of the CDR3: TGCGCCAGCAGTCAATTCGACAGGGAGGCTGCCGGGGAGCTGTTTTTT.

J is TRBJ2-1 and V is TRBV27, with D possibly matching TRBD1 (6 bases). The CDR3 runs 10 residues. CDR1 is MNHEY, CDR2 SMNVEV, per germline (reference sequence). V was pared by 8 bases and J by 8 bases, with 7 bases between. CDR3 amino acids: CASGGHEQFF. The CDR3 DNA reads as TGTGCCAGCGGGGGCCATGAGCAGTTCTTC.

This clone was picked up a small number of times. The CDR3 reads CASRETGRLDTIYF. The CDR3 bases are TGTGCCAGCAGAGAGACAGGGCGATTGGACACCATATATTTT. The chain couples TRBV6-5 to TRBJ1-3; 7 positions agree with TRBD1. Germline CDR1 reads MNHEY; CDR2 reads SVGAGI. This CDR3 has 14 amino acids. V trimming: 6 bases; J trimming: 8 bases; junction bases outside the gene matches: 10.

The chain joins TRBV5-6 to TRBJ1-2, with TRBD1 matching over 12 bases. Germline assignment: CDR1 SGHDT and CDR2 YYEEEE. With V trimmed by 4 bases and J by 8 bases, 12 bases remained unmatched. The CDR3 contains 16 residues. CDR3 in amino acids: CASSHGTGGAGFGYTF. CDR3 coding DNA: TGTGCCAGCAGCCACGGGACAGGGGGCGCGGGTTTCGGCTACACCTTC.

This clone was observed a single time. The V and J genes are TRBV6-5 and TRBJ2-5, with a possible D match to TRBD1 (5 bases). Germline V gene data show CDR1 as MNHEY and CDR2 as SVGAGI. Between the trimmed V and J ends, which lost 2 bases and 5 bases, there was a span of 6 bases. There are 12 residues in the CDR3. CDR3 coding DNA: TGTGCCAGCAGTTACAAGGGGGAGACCCAGTACTTC. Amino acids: CASSYKGETQYF.

This CDR3 is CASLRGTYGYTF. CDR3 nucleotides: TGTGCGTCCCTCAGGGGCACCTATGGCTACACCTTC. The V gene is TRBV2, the J gene TRBJ1-2; tentative D call: TRBD1 (6 bases). This CDR3 region has 12 residues. CDR1 is SNHLY and CDR2 is FYNNEI in the germline V gene.

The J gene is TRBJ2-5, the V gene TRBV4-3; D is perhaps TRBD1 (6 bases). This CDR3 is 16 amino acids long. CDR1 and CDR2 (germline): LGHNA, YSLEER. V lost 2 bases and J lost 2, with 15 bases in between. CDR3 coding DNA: TGCGCCAGCAGCCAACACCCAAAGGGACAACAAGAGACCCAGTACTTC. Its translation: CASSQHPKGQQETQYF.

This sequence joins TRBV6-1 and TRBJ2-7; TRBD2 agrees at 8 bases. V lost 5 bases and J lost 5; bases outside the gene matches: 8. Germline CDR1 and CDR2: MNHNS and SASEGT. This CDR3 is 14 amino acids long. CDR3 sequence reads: CASSTSGKDHEQYF. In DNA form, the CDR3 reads TGTGCCAGCAGTACTAGCGGAAAAGACCACGAGCAGTACTTC.

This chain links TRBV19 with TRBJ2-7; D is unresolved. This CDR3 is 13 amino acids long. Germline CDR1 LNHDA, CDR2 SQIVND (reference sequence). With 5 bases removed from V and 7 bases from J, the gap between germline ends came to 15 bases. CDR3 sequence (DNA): TGTGCCAGTAGTCTAACCTCCTTGGGGGAGCAGTACTTC. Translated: CASSLTSLGEQYF.

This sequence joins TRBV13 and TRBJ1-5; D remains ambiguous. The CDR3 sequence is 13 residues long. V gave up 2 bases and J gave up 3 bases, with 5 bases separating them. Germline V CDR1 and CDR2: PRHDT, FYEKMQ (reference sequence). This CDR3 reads CASSLSPNQPQHF. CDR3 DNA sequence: TGTGCCAGCAGCTTATCACCCAATCAGCCCCAGCATTTT.

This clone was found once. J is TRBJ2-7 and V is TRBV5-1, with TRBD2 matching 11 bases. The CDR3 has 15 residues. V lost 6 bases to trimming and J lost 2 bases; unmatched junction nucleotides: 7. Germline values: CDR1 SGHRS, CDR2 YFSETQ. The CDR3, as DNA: TGCGCCAGCACGGCTAGCGGGAGGTCTACCTACGAGCAGTACTTC. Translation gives CASTASGRSTYEQYF.

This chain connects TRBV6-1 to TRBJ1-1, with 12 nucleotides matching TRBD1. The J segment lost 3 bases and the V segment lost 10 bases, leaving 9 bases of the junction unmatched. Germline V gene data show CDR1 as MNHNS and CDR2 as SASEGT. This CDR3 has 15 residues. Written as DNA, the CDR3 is TGTGCCACACAACCGGGACAGGGGGCATACACTGAAGCTTTCTTT. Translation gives CATQPGQGAYTEAFF.

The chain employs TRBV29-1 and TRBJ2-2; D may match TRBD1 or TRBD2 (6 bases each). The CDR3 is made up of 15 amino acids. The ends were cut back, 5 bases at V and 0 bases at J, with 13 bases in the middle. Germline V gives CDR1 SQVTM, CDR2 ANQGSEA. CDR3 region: CSVPVRGANTGELFF. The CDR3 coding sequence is TGCAGCGTTCCAGTAAGGGGGGCGAACACCGGGGAGCTGTTTTTT.

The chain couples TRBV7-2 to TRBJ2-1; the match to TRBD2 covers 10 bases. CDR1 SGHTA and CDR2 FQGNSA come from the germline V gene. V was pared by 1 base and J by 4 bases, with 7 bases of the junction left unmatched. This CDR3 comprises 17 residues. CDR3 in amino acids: CASSLVAGGYPYNEQFF. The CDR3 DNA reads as TGTGCCAGCAGCTTAGTAGCGGGAGGATATCCATACAATGAGCAGTTCTTC.

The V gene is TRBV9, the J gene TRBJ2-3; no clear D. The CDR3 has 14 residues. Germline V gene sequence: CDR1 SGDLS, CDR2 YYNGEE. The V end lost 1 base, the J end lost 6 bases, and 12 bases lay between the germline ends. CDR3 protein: CASSVNSLGDTQYF. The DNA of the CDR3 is TGTGCCAGCAGCGTAAACAGCCTAGGGGATACGCAGTATTTT.

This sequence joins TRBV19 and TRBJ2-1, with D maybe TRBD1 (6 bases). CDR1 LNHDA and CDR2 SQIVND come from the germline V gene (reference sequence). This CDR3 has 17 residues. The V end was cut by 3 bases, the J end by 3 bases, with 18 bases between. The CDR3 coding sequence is TGTGCCAGTAGTATGGCAGGGGTGAGGGTTTTCTACAATGAGCAGTTCTTC. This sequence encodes CASSMAGVRVFYNEQFF.

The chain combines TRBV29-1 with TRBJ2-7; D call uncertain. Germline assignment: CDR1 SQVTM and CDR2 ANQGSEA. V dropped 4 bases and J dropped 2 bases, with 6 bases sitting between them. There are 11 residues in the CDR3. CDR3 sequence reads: CSVGSPYEQYF. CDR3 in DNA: TGCAGCGTTGGTTCCCCCTACGAGCAGTACTTC.

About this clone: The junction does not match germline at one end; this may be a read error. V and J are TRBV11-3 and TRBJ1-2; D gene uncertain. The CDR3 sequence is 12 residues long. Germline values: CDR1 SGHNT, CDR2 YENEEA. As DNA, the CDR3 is TGTGCCAGCAGCCATACGGACCTGCAACCCCTCTTC. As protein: CASSHTDLQPLF.